What follows are 31 T cell receptor beta chains derived from one specimen sequenced in a study of shared T cell receptors in the human thymus (dated by TCRdb to the early 2020s). Receptor libraries were prepared by the immunoSEQ multiplex PCR assay. The source is immuneACCESS, and TCRdb retained only in-frame sequences with V and J called. Part of the clones is not carried over; for the studies checked, unresolved V genes explain less than half of this, and the remainder is unexplained. For this sample the table gives about 610,000 clones, of which roughly 90% were detected only once. Clones ranked in the top ten supply around 0.0099% of the sample. These data are also associated with another study on human thymus T cells.

The sample was thymocytes. Receptors were obtained from a boy under two years old with a congenital heart defect. Donor details come from another sample of the same person, matched by shared clones.

The chain combines TRBV5-6 with TRBJ2-1; 12 nucleotides match TRBD2. There are 16 residues in the CDR3. V was clipped by 5 bases and J by 4 bases; unmatched bases: 7. In germline, CDR1 is SGHDT, CDR2 YYEEEE. CDR3 sequence (DNA): TGTGCCAGCAGAATGGGGACTAGCGGGCCTTACAATGAGCAGTTCTTC. Its protein product is CASRMGTSGPYNEQFF.

J is TRBJ2-7 and V is TRBV7-2, with unresolved D. Per the germline V gene, CDR1 is SGHTA and CDR2 is FQGNSA. V shed 0 bases and J shed 2 bases, with 20 bases lying between them. This CDR3 spans 18 amino acids. The CDR3 region is CASSLASGYRVRPYEQYF. CDR3 bases: TGTGCCAGCAGCTTAGCTTCAGGATACCGAGTGCGCCCCTACGAGCAGTACTTC.

CDR3 protein: CAWSVGGRSYNEQFF. Here the CDR3 DNA reads TGTGCCTGGAGTGTCGGCGGGAGGTCCTACAATGAGCAGTTCTTC. The chain employs TRBV30 and TRBJ2-1, with 8 bases identical to TRBD2. V was clipped by 0 bases and J by 1 base; unmatched bases: 2. Germline CDR1 is GTSNPN and CDR2 is SVGIG (reference sequence). This CDR3 is 15 amino acids long.

This chain uses TRBV27 with TRBJ2-3; TRBD1 matches at 7 bases. V was clipped by 9 bases and J by 1 base; unmatched bases: 7. This CDR3 spans 14 amino acids. Germline values: CDR1 MNHEY, CDR2 SMNVEV (reference sequence). The CDR3 region is CASTTGLRTDTQYF. CDR3 nucleotides: TGTGCCAGTACGACAGGGCTACGCACAGATACGCAGTATTTT.

V is TRBV5-6 and J is TRBJ2-7; tentative D call: TRBD1 (6 bases). Trimming took off 6 bases at V and 4 bases at J, with 20 bases between the two ends. Per germline, CDR1 SGHDT and CDR2 YYEEEE. CDR3 length equals 15 residues. CDR3 region: CASTTRQARLYEQYF. Written as DNA, the CDR3 is TGTGCCAGCACCACCCGACAGGCAAGGCTTTACGAGCAGTACTTC.

The chain uses TRBV29-1 and TRBJ2-3, with D maybe TRBD2 (6 bases). Trimming pared 4 bases from V and 2 bases from J, leaving 22 bases between. The CDR3 runs 17 residues. Germline values: CDR1 SQVTM, CDR2 ANQGSEA. CDR3 sequence: CSVVIASAHTHTDTQYF. The CDR3, as DNA: TGCAGCGTTGTAATCGCTAGCGCCCACACCCACACAGATACGCAGTATTTT.

This chain uses TRBV9 with TRBJ2-3; TRBD2 matches at 13 bases. Per germline, CDR1 SGDLS and CDR2 YYNGEE. This CDR3 comprises 16 residues. The trim removed 3 bases at V and 8 bases at J, leaving 9 bases unmatched. The CDR3 here is CASSAGLAGEKGTQYF. For the CDR3, the DNA is TGTGCCAGCAGCGCCGGACTAGCGGGAGAAAAGGGTACGCAGTATTTT.

Of note for this clone: Other DNA sequences in the sample encode the same CDR3. The chain uses TRBV11-2 and TRBJ2-3; D not resolved. Germline CDR1 reads SGHAT; CDR2 reads FQNNGV. Trimming cost V 5 bases and J 5 bases, with 5 bases left between them. There are 11 residues in the CDR3. CDR3 amino acids: CASSPGDTQYF. The DNA for the CDR3 is TGTGCCAGCAGCCCGGGAGATACGCAGTATTTT.

V usage is TRBV7-9 and J usage is TRBJ1-3; TRBD1 aligns across 7 bases. Germline loops: CDR1 SEHNR, CDR2 FQNEAQ (reference sequence). The CDR3 extends over 18 amino acids. Germline trimming cut 1 base from V and 2 bases from J; bases unmatched to any gene: 11. The CDR3 spells CASSLEGAVSFPGNTIYF. CDR3 DNA sequence: TGTGCCAGCAGCTTAGAGGGGGCCGTAAGTTTTCCTGGAAACACCATATATTTT. Full variable domain (rest looked up from reference TRBV7-9 and TRBJ1-3): DTGVSQNPRHKITKRGQNVTFRCDPISEHNRLYWYRQTLGQGPEFLTYFQNEAQLEKSRLLSDRFSAERPKGSFSTLEIQRTEQGDSAMYLCASSLEGAVSFPGNTIYFGEGSWLTVV.

The CDR3 DNA follows: TGTGCCAGCAGCTTAGGGGCGGGGCGGGTGTCCTACGAGCAGTACTTC. It encodes CASSLGAGRVSYEQYF. The chain uses TRBV7-2 and TRBJ2-7, with D maybe TRBD2 (6 bases). Germline V lookup: CDR1 SGHTA, CDR2 FQGNSA. Trimming left V 1 base short and J 1 base short, with 14 bases between. CDR3 size: 16 residues.

The V and J genes are TRBV27 and TRBJ2-3; perhaps TRBD2 as D (6 bases). This CDR3 is 18 amino acids long. V was clipped by 0 bases and J by 3 bases, with 19 bases between them. Germline assignment: CDR1 MNHEY and CDR2 SMNVEV (reference sequence). CDR3 nucleotide sequence: TGTGCCAGCAGTTTATCGGAGGATACCGCCGGGAGAACAGATACGCAGTATTTT. Protein product: CASSLSEDTAGRTDTQYF.

V gene TRBV14 combines with J gene TRBJ2-2; 10 bases are shared with TRBD2. The trim removed 2 bases at V and 1 base at J, leaving 4 bases unmatched. CDR3 length equals 17 residues. Germline CDR1 is SGHDN and CDR2 is FVKESK. CDR3 loop: CASSQRPSGRNTGELFF. In DNA form, the CDR3 reads TGTGCCAGCAGCCAACGACCTAGCGGGAGGAACACCGGGGAGCTGTTTTTT.

The CDR3 DNA is TGTGCCAGCAGCCAAGAGAAAGAGGAATCCGAGCAGTACTTC. It is translated as CASSQEKEESEQYF. The chain uses TRBV4-2 and TRBJ2-7; D is uncertain. The CDR3 is 14 amino acids. Looked up from germline, CDR1 is LGHNA and CDR2 is YNFKEQ. V lost 0 bases to trimming and J lost 6 bases, with 12 bases between them.

The genes are TRBV19 and TRBJ1-1, with D maybe TRBD1 (6 bases). Germline V gene data show CDR1 as LNHDA and CDR2 as SQIVND (reference sequence). The CDR3 length is 12 residues. The CDR3 sequence: CATRTEGGEAFF. DNA of the CDR3: TGTGCTACACGGACAGAGGGTGGTGAAGCTTTCTTT.

The rearrangement links TRBV2 to TRBJ1-5; D unclear. The length of the CDR3 is 15 residues. V was shortened by 1 base and J by 0 bases, with 7 bases between the two germline ends. Germline loops: CDR1 SNHLY, CDR2 FYNNEI. CDR3 sequence (DNA): TGTGCCAGCAGTGAAGAGACATATAGCAATCAGCCCCAGCATTTT. This codes for CASSEETYSNQPQHF.

J is TRBJ2-7 and V is TRBV5-1, with 7 bases identical to TRBD2. Germline CDR1 and CDR2: SGHRS and YFSETQ. With 3 bases clipped from V and 9 bases from J, the junction kept 15 bases outside the gene matches. This CDR3 region has 15 residues. CDR3 sequence reads: CASSSAGTTGPRQYF. CDR3 bases: TGCGCCAGCAGCTCCGCCGGGACTACGGGACCCAGGCAGTACTTC.

This sequence joins TRBV4-2 and TRBJ2-7; 7 bases agree with TRBD2. CDR3 length equals 16 residues. The germline CDR1 and CDR2 sequences are LGHNA and YNFKEQ. V lost 0 bases and J lost 3; bases outside the gene matches: 8. The CDR3 is CASSQDLADSNYEQYF. In DNA form, the CDR3 reads TGTGCCAGCAGCCAAGACCTAGCGGACTCCAACTACGAGCAGTACTTC.

This clone was recorded once. The chain is built from TRBV7-3 and TRBJ2-7; D not resolved. V lost 5 bases, J lost 0 bases, and 14 bases lay in between. Germline V gene sequence: CDR1 SGHTA, CDR2 FQGTGA. The CDR3 is 15 residues long. Here the CDR3 DNA reads TGTGCCAGCAGCCCCGAAGGCGGCCCCTCCTACGAGCAGTACTTC. As protein: CASSPEGGPSYEQYF.

This clone is a singleton in its sample. This rearrangement joins TRBV2 to TRBJ2-5; D not resolved. Trimming shortened V by 3 bases and J by 5 bases, and 10 bases separated the two germline ends. Germline V gene sequence: CDR1 SNHLY, CDR2 FYNNEI. The CDR3 is 13 amino acids. The CDR3 region has the DNA TGTGCCAGCAGTGATGAGTGGTGGGAGACCCAGTACTTC. Its translation is CASSDEWWETQYF. The whole variable domain, remainder taken from reference TRBV2 and TRBJ2-5, is EPEVTQTPSHQVTQMGQEVILRCVPISNHLYFYWYRQILGQKVEFLVSFYNNEISEKSEIFDDQFSVERPDGSNFTLKIRSTKLEDSAMYFCASSDEWWETQYFGPGTRLLVL.

The genes are TRBV5-1 and TRBJ2-7; a weak D match, TRBD2 (5 bases). Germline assignment: CDR1 SGHRS and CDR2 YFSETQ. V lost 2 bases and J lost 0, with 6 bases in between. This CDR3 contains 13 residues. As DNA, the CDR3 is TGCGCCAGCAGCTTACGGGGCTCCTACGAGCAGTACTTC. This gives the protein CASSLRGSYEQYF.

The chain recombines TRBV6-1 with TRBJ1-1; D perhaps matches TRBD1 (5 bases). Deletions cut 7 bases from V and 4 bases from J, with 16 bases between. Per germline, CDR1 MNHNS and CDR2 SASEGT. The CDR3 loop spans 14 amino acids. Here the CDR3 DNA reads TGTGCCAGCACGTACTCAGGGTCTAGCACTGAAGCTTTCTTT. Its protein product is CASTYSGSSTEAFF.

The chain joins TRBV6-5 to TRBJ2-7; 8 bases match TRBD2. The CDR3 loop spans 14 amino acids. CDR1 is MNHEY, CDR2 SVGAGI, per germline. Trimming removed 6 bases from V and 4 bases from J; junction bases left unmatched: 8. The CDR3: CASRKQPGGYEQYF. The CDR3 nucleotides are TGTGCCAGCAGGAAGCAGCCGGGGGGGTACGAGCAGTACTTC.

The chain recombines TRBV30 with TRBJ2-5; weak D call: TRBD1 (6 bases). With 2 bases removed from V and 3 bases from J, the gap between germline ends came to 16 bases. This CDR3 has 15 residues. The germline V gene encodes CDR1 GTSNPN and CDR2 SVGIG (reference sequence). The CDR3 loop reads CAWSRYSEGEETQYF. The CDR3 coding sequence is TGTGCCTGGAGTAGGTATAGCGAGGGGGAAGAGACCCAGTACTTC. The complete variable domain, with remaining parts taken from reference TRBV30 and TRBJ2-5, reads SQTIHQWPATLVQPVGSPLSLECTVEGTSNPNLYWYRQAAGRGLQLLFYSVGIGQISSEVPQNLSASRPQDRQFILSSKKLLLSDSGFYLCAWSRYSEGEETQYFGPGTRLLVL.

The chain has TRBV19 and TRBJ2-7; 8 nucleotides align to TRBD2. The V gene end was trimmed by 3 bases and the J gene end by 0 bases; junction bases not matched to a gene: 7. Germline V gene sequence: CDR1 LNHDA, CDR2 SQIVND (reference sequence). This CDR3 has 16 amino acids. In DNA, the CDR3 is TGTGCCAGTAGTATGGCGGGGGGAGGGCCCTCCTACGAGCAGTACTTC. It encodes CASSMAGGGPSYEQYF.

The chain couples TRBV29-1 to TRBJ1-4, with unresolved D. The CDR3 extends over 15 amino acids. V was trimmed by 0 bases and J by 10 bases, leaving 18 bases between them. Germline V lookup: CDR1 SQVTM, CDR2 ANQGSEA. The CDR3 region is CSVEDPREASGKLFF. The DNA of the CDR3 is TGCAGCGTTGAAGATCCGAGGGAGGCCTCGGGAAAACTGTTTTTT.

This rearrangement joins TRBV5-4 to TRBJ1-2; tentatively, D is TRBD1 (5 bases). Germline lookup yields CDR1 SGHNT and CDR2 YYREEE (reference sequence). The germline V and J ends were trimmed by 4 bases and 2 bases, with 15 bases remaining between them. This CDR3 is built from 15 residues. The CDR3 spells CASSPAAGPNYGYTF. The CDR3, as DNA: TGTGCCAGCAGCCCCGCGGCGGGGCCAAACTATGGCTACACCTTC.

The rearrangement links TRBV19 to TRBJ1-5; 8 nucleotides agree with TRBD1. Germline lookup yields CDR1 LNHDA and CDR2 SQIVND (reference sequence). V was clipped by 0 bases and J by 5 bases; unmatched bases: 6. This CDR3 has 16 residues. The CDR3, as DNA: TGTGCCAGTAGTATAGATCGGACAGGGCAGGATCAGCCCCAGCATTTT. Translation: CASSIDRTGQDQPQHF.

CDR3 nucleotides: TGTGCTAGTGGTTTGGTAGATTTTCGGGGGACAGCGTTTAATAGCAATCAGCCCCAGCATTTT. It codes for CASGLVDFRGTAFNSNQPQHF. V and J are TRBV12-5 and TRBJ1-5, with 7 bases identical to TRBD1. J lost 0 bases, V lost 0 bases, and 17 bases had no gene match. The CDR3 spans 21 residues. Germline loops: CDR1 LGHNT, CDR2 FRNRAP.

The chain recombines TRBV7-4 with TRBJ1-1; a possible D gene is TRBD1 (6 bases). The V and J ends lost 5 bases and 4 bases respectively, with 17 bases between them. CDR1 SGHVT and CDR2 SQSDAQ come from the germline V gene. This CDR3 is 15 amino acids long. Here the CDR3 reads CASSPSGGRSTEAFF. In nucleotides, the CDR3 is TGTGCCAGCAGCCCAAGCGGGGGGCGGAGCACTGAAGCTTTCTTT.

The rearrangement joins TRBV7-9 to TRBJ2-7; TRBD1 is a possible D gene (5 bases). Germline CDR1 and CDR2: SEHNR and FQNEAQ (reference sequence). Between the trimmed V and J ends, which lost 5 bases and 1 base, there was a span of 12 bases. The CDR3 has 14 amino acids. DNA for the CDR3: TGTGCCAGCAGCCCCAACTCAGGGTCCTACGAGCAGTACTTC. It translates to CASSPNSGSYEQYF.

The genes are TRBV28 and TRBJ2-3; the D gene is possibly TRBD2 (5 bases). Per the germline V gene, CDR1 is MDHEN and CDR2 is SYDVKM. The CDR3 totals 17 residues. V lost 2 bases and J 2 bases, leaving 17 bases between the germline ends. CDR3 protein: CASSLIPVAFPTDTQYF. CDR3 nucleotide sequence: TGTGCCAGCAGTTTAATCCCCGTAGCGTTTCCCACAGATACGCAGTATTTT.